These 16 T cell receptor beta chains were all obtained from the same sample, sequenced in a study of persistence of HIV-infected CD4 T cells. Sequencing used immunoSEQ version 4 in survey mode. Data came from immunoSEQ multiplex PCR; TCRdb stores just in-frame clones and leaves some out. Altogether fewer than 20,000 clones are present, approximately 80% being singletons, with the ten largest covering roughly 6.4%. Cells were stimulated with CMV-infected fibroblast lysates at 8 to 10 ug/mL. Sorting of responding CD4+ T cells relied on upregulated CD40 ligand together with CD69. Their antigens are not known. Sequencing used CD4+ T cells sorted from PBMCs after approximately 19-hour stimulation, obtained from a patient who received antiretroviral therapy. The receptors stem from an adult man with HIV who was CMV-seropositive.

The rearrangement joins TRBV7-2 to TRBJ2-3, with 9 bases lining up with TRBD2. The CDR3 contains 16 residues. V was pared by 3 bases and J by 2 bases, with 6 bases of the junction left unmatched. The germline V gene has CDR1 SGHTA and CDR2 FQGNSA. CDR3 sequence reads: CASSLGRGGDTDTQYF. As DNA, the CDR3 is TGTGCCAGCAGCTTGGGGCGGGGGGGCGACACAGATACGCAGTATTTT.

The table lists this clone with a few counts. The genes are TRBV20-1 and TRBJ1-2, with 8 bases fitting TRBD1. J was trimmed by 4 bases and V by 5 bases; bases with no gene match: 0. The CDR3 covers 11 residues. Germline CDR1 reads DFQATT; CDR2 reads SNEGSKA (reference sequence). The CDR3: CSADRGYGYTF. The CDR3 nucleotides are TGCAGTGCTGACAGGGGCTATGGCTACACCTTC.

The gene calls are TRBV5-1 and TRBJ2-2, with 10 bases fitting TRBD2. Trimming at V came to 0 bases and at J to 3 bases, leaving 8 bases not matched to a gene. Germline-derived CDR1 and CDR2 are SGHRS and YFSETQ. The CDR3 is made up of 18 amino acids. CDR3 sequence (DNA): TGCGCCAGCAGCTTGGGGCCTAGCGGGGGTCAACACACCGGGGAGCTGTTTTTT. It codes for CASSLGPSGGQHTGELFF.

The chain has TRBV10-2 and TRBJ1-2, with D tentatively TRBD1 (5 bases). Trimming cost V 1 base and J 6 bases, with 9 bases left between them. Germline CDR1 and CDR2: WSHSY and SAAADI. The length of the CDR3 is 13 residues. The CDR3 nucleotides read TGCGCCAGCAGTGAGTGGGGGACCGATGGCTACACCTTC. Protein sequence: CASSEWGTDGYTF.

The genes are TRBV24-1 and TRBJ1-1, with TRBD1 identical over 8 bases. Trimming took 2 bases from V and 6 from J; bases not matched to a gene: 4. Germline lookup yields CDR1 KGHDR and CDR2 SFDVKD. This CDR3 spans 14 amino acids. In DNA form, the CDR3 reads TGTGCCACCAGTGATTCGGGACAGGCGGCTGAAGCTTTCTTT. Translating gives CATSDSGQAAEAFF.

The gene calls are TRBV5-1 and TRBJ2-3; 10 bases fit TRBD2. The V segment lost 0 bases and the J segment 5 bases; nucleotides outside the gene matches: 3. The germline CDR1 and CDR2 sequences are SGHRS and YFSETQ. The CDR3 has 15 amino acids. The CDR3 DNA reads as TGCGCCAGCAGCTTGGGGGCTAGCGGGGGAGATACGCAGTATTTT. Translated, it gives CASSLGASGGDTQYF.

The rearrangement links TRBV7-2 to TRBJ2-1; D possibly matches TRBD1 or TRBD2 (5 bases each). CDR1 SGHTA and CDR2 FQGNSA come from the germline V gene. V dropped 3 bases and J dropped 5 bases, with 11 bases sitting between them. The CDR3 spans 14 residues. CDR3 DNA sequence: TGTGCCAGCAGCTTGTTCCGGGACCACAATGAGCAGTTCTTC. As protein: CASSLFRDHNEQFF.

The CDR3: CASSQADSHGYTF. CDR3 sequence (DNA): TGTGCCAGCAGCCAAGCGGACAGCCATGGCTACACCTTC. The chain links TRBV4-2 to TRBJ1-2, with D perhaps matching TRBD1 (6 bases). Germline V CDR1 and CDR2: LGHNA, YNFKEQ. With 1 base removed from V and 6 bases from J, the gap between germline ends came to 9 bases. There are 13 residues in the CDR3.

The table lists this clone with a few counts. The chain recombines TRBV4-2 with TRBJ1-6; TRBD1 aligns across 7 bases. V lost 3 bases to trimming and J lost 10 bases; unmatched junction nucleotides: 12. The CDR3 is made up of 16 amino acids. Germline V gives CDR1 LGHNA, CDR2 YNFKEQ. CDR3 protein: CASSQGSDRVKSPLHF. The CDR3 bases are TGTGCCAGCAGCCAGGGATCCGACAGGGTAAAATCACCCCTCCACTTT.

The rearrangement links TRBV5-4 to TRBJ2-3; 9 bases are a match to TRBD2. Trimming removed 0 bases from V and 1 base from J; junction bases left unmatched: 6. Germline V gene data show CDR1 as SGHNT and CDR2 as YYREEE (reference sequence). This CDR3 region has 17 residues. CDR3 in DNA: TGTGCCAGCAGCTTGGAAACTAGCGGGTCTGGCACAGATACGCAGTATTTT. Its translation is CASSLETSGSGTDTQYF.

This chain uses TRBV3-1 (or the pseudogene TRBV3-2) with TRBJ2-5; D is unresolved. Looked up from germline, CDR1 is LGHDT and CDR2 is YNNKEL (reference sequence). V was pared by 1 base and J by 4 bases, with 4 bases between. The CDR3 is 12 amino acids. The CDR3 DNA is TGTGCCAGCAGCCAAGGGGGAGAGACCCAGTACTTC. This sequence encodes CASSQGGETQYF.

J is TRBJ1-6 and V is TRBV27, with 7 nucleotides matching TRBD1. The CDR3 extends over 15 amino acids. Germline values: CDR1 MNHEY, CDR2 SMNVEV (reference sequence). V lost 4 bases, J lost 6 bases, and 6 bases stayed unmatched. CDR3 in amino acids: CASSYRTGFNSPLHF. The CDR3 nucleotides read TGTGCCAGCAGTTATAGGACAGGATTTAATTCACCCCTCCACTTT.

V usage is TRBV28 and J usage is TRBJ1-1; no definite D call. Trimming pared 4 bases from V and 4 bases from J, leaving 10 bases between. This CDR3 comprises 13 residues. Germline CDR1 and CDR2: MDHEN and SYDVKM. Here the CDR3 DNA reads TGTGCCAGCAGTTGGGGAGTGTCCACTGAAGCTTTCTTT. Its protein product is CASSWGVSTEAFF.

This chain joins TRBV12-3 or TRBV12-4 and TRBJ1-1, with TRBD1 as a possible D gene (5 bases). V was trimmed by 7 bases and J by 9 bases, leaving 15 bases between them. This CDR3 region has 12 residues. The CDR3 coding sequence is TGTGCCAGCACCCGTAGTGGGGGGAAAGCTTTCTTT. This codes for CASTRSGGKAFF.

The chain couples TRBV5-4 to TRBJ2-3; TRBD1 is a possible D gene (7 bases). CDR1 and CDR2 from the germline V gene are SGHNT and YYREEE (reference sequence). The CDR3 covers 15 residues. V shed 3 bases and J shed 2 bases, with 13 bases lying between them. The CDR3 loop reads CASSSGGTVTDTQYF. The CDR3 DNA reads as TGTGCCAGCAGCTCTGGCGGGACAGTCACAGATACGCAGTATTTT. The full variable domain, in which reference TRBV5-4 and TRBJ2-3 provide the parts outside the CDR3, is ETGVTQSPTHLIKTRGQQVTLRCSSQSGHNTVSWYQQALGQGPQFIFQYYREEENGRGNFPPRFSGLQFPNYSSELNVNALELDDSALYLCASSSGGTVTDTQYFGPGTRLTVL.

This rearrangement joins TRBV6-5 to TRBJ1-5, with D perhaps matching TRBD1 (6 bases). CDR3 length: 13 amino acids. Germline V gene data show CDR1 as MNHEY and CDR2 as SVGAGI. Trimming pared 6 bases from V and 4 bases from J, leaving 10 bases between. The DNA of the CDR3 is TGTGCCAGCAGCTACGGACAGAATCAGCCCCAGCATTTT. It encodes CASSYGQNQPQHF.